The TCR beta chain described here comes from a study of blood T cell repertoires in COVID-19. Study context: Whether acute or convalescent, the COVID-19 samples came from the United States, Italy and Spain. T cells, B-cell-depleted T cells, or PBMCs provided the cDNA or gDNA that served as material.

Per the germline V gene, CDR1 is SGHRS and CDR2 is YFSETQ. Germline trimming cut 5 bases from V and 5 bases from J; bases unmatched to any gene: 9. The length of the CDR3 is 14 residues. Study processing details: Reference gene primer amplification gave estimated nucleated cell counts. Profiled with immunoSEQ multiplex PCR; TCRdb holds only in-frame clones, not every one. V and J calls plus clone size are reproduced from that table; the DNA served to infer D and trimming. Among about 220,000 clones listed, over 75% were seen once. Sequenced: peripheral blood. The chain uses TRBV5-1 and TRBJ1-2; 7 bases match TRBD1. This receptor was obtained from a human donor in a cohort sampled during active COVID-19. The CDR3 region is CASRLTGIGYGYTF. The CDR3 DNA is TGCGCCAGCAGGTTGACAGGGATTGGGTATGGCTACACCTTC.